The 26 T cell receptor beta chains below come from one sample, sequenced in a study of shared clonotypes between healthy human individuals (dated by TCRdb to about 2020). The library was made by the immunoSEQ multiplex PCR assay. Sourced from immuneACCESS, this table was stored by TCRdb with only in-frame sequences that have V and J called. A share of the clones is absent; for the studies checked, an unresolved V gene accounts for under half, and the remainder has no known explanation. Within this sample are about 870,000 clones, with 80% to 95% of them counted one time only. The ten most abundant clones make up 20% to 30% of the sample. CD8 naive samples consisted of CD45RO-negative cells that were positively selected for CCR7, yielding a CD45RA+CCR7+ population without TemRA cells. The sample taken for sequencing was naive CD8+ T cells sorted from blood. Explained via the paper, the cell subset or site label denotes: CD45RA+CCR7+. These receptors were taken from a man younger than 45 in good health.

CDR3 DNA sequence: TGTGCCAGCAGTTTAAGGACGGGGAACGGCTTAGAGGCAGATACGCAGTATTTT. This sequence encodes CASSLRTGNGLEADTQYF. The chain is built from TRBV28 and TRBJ2-3; D might be TRBD2 (5 bases). Germline CDR1 MDHEN, CDR2 SYDVKM. This CDR3 contains 18 residues. Trimming stripped 2 bases from V and 4 bases from J, with 22 bases between.

This rearrangement joins TRBV11-2 to TRBJ1-2; 9 positions agree with TRBD1. The trim removed 4 bases at V and 0 bases at J, leaving 6 bases unmatched. Germline CDR1 reads SGHAT; CDR2 reads FQNNGV. This CDR3 comprises 16 residues. The CDR3 protein is CASSSSGTGPNYGYTF. The CDR3, as DNA: TGTGCCAGCAGCTCCTCCGGGACAGGGCCTAACTATGGCTACACCTTC. Combining the CDR3 with reference TRBV11-2 and TRBJ1-2 gives the whole variable domain EAGVAQSPRYKIIEKRQSVAFWCNPISGHATLYWYQQILGQGPKLLIQFQNNGVVDDSQLPKDRFSAERLKGVDSTLKIQPAKLEDSAVYLCASSSSGTGPNYGYTFGSGTRLTVV.

The gene calls are TRBV7-9 and TRBJ2-2; perhaps TRBD1 as D (6 bases). Germline lookup yields CDR1 SEHNR and CDR2 FQNEAQ (reference sequence). The CDR3 runs to 18 residues. V shed 5 bases and J shed 5 bases, with 24 bases lying between them. The CDR3 DNA reads TGTGCCAGCAGCAACTCAGTGCGGATGGACAGCCCGACCGGGGAGCTGTTTTTT. As protein: CASSNSVRMDSPTGELFF. Based on the CDR3 plus reference TRBV7-9 and TRBJ2-2, the full variable domain is DTGVSQNPRHKITKRGQNVTFRCDPISEHNRLYWYRQTLGQGPEFLTYFQNEAQLEKSRLLSDRFSAERPKGSFSTLEIQRTEQGDSAMYLCASSNSVRMDSPTGELFFGEGSRLTVL.

The chain employs TRBV5-1 and TRBJ2-1; D perhaps matches TRBD2 (6 bases). CDR1 and CDR2 from the germline V gene are SGHRS and YFSETQ. The V end lost 7 bases, the J end lost 6 bases, and 11 bases lay between the germline ends. The CDR3 is 12 amino acids. The CDR3 nucleotides read TGCGCCAGCCGGACGGGACTCAATGAGCAGTTCTTC. Its protein product is CASRTGLNEQFF.

The chain recombines TRBV7-9 with TRBJ2-1; possibly TRBD1 or TRBD2 for D (5 bases each). V lost 5 bases to trimming and J lost 14 bases, with 16 bases between them. Germline assignment: CDR1 SEHNR and CDR2 FQNEAQ (reference sequence). The CDR3 totals 12 residues. CDR3 region: CASSAETGLEFF. In DNA form, the CDR3 reads TGTGCCAGCAGCGCCGAAACAGGACTGGAGTTCTTC.

This clone was seen a single time. The chain uses TRBV9 and TRBJ2-7; TRBD1 matches at 11 bases. Germline V gives CDR1 SGDLS, CDR2 YYNGEE. This CDR3 comprises 16 residues. The V gene end was trimmed by 4 bases and the J gene end by 3 bases; junction bases not matched to a gene: 9. CDR3 amino acids: CASSPEPDRGLYEQYF. CDR3 sequence (DNA): TGTGCCAGCAGCCCCGAACCGGACAGGGGGCTCTACGAGCAGTACTTC.

The gene calls are TRBV7-8 and TRBJ2-3; 8 bases map to TRBD2. The V gene's germline CDR1 is SGHVS and CDR2 FQNEAQ. The J segment lost 2 bases and the V segment lost 3 bases, leaving 7 bases of the junction unmatched. The CDR3 is made up of 16 amino acids. The CDR3 sequence: CASSLLAGGSTDTQYF. The CDR3 region has the DNA TGTGCCAGCAGCTTGCTGGCGGGAGGCTCCACAGATACGCAGTATTTT.

This chain joins TRBV29-1 and TRBJ2-3; maybe TRBD1 (6 bases). CDR3 size: 15 residues. Germline loops: CDR1 SQVTM, CDR2 ANQGSEA. Trimming pared 2 bases from V and 0 bases from J, leaving 12 bases between. The CDR3 reads CSVEIGQTSTDTQYF. CDR3 DNA sequence: TGCAGCGTTGAAATAGGACAGACTAGCACAGATACGCAGTATTTT.

This chain joins TRBV7-3 and TRBJ2-4; a possible D gene is TRBD1 (6 bases). The CDR3 is made up of 15 amino acids. Germline V gene data show CDR1 as SGHTA and CDR2 as FQGTGA. The germline V and J ends were trimmed by 3 bases and 12 bases, with 21 bases remaining between them. The CDR3 bases are TGTGCCAGCAGCTTGGGAATAGGGGGTGGTTACGATCAGTACTTC. This encodes CASSLGIGGGYDQYF.

V and J are TRBV4-1 and TRBJ2-7; 10 bases are a match to TRBD1. CDR3 length equals 16 residues. Germline CDR1 is MGHRA and CDR2 is YSYEKL. Trimming removed 0 bases from V and 3 bases from J; junction bases left unmatched: 5. The CDR3 loop is CASSQERGDRGYEQYF. The DNA of the CDR3 is TGCGCCAGCAGCCAAGAAAGAGGGGACAGGGGCTACGAGCAGTACTTC.

The chain recombines TRBV7-3 with TRBJ2-5; D possibly matches TRBD1 or TRBD2 (5 bases each). Germline CDR1 is SGHTA and CDR2 is FQGTGA. The CDR3 loop spans 15 amino acids. The V gene lost 0 bases and the J gene lost 3 bases, with 11 bases spanning the gap. The CDR3 loop reads CASSLTPGRKETQYF. DNA of the CDR3: TGTGCCAGCAGCTTAACTCCGGGGCGGAAAGAGACCCAGTACTTC. Looking up the rest from reference TRBV7-3 and TRBJ2-5 gives the full variable domain: GAGVSQTPSNKVTEKGKYVELRCDPISGHTALYWYRQSLGQGPEFLIYFQGTGAADDSGLPNDRFFAVRPEGSVSTLKIQRTERGDSAVYLCASSLTPGRKETQYFGPGTRLLVL.

J is TRBJ2-7 and V is TRBV5-4; the D gene could be TRBD1 or TRBD2 (5 bases each). CDR1 is SGHNT, CDR2 YYREEE, per germline (reference sequence). Trimming removed 4 bases at V and 7 bases at J, with 15 bases between. The CDR3 covers 13 residues. CDR3 coding DNA: TGTGCCAGCAGCATAGGGACGGAGTTTGAGCAGTACTTC. It encodes CASSIGTEFEQYF.

The gene calls are TRBV10-2 and TRBJ2-7, with D maybe TRBD1 (5 bases). Trimming took 3 bases from V and 0 from J, leaving 9 bases between them. In germline, CDR1 is WSHSY, CDR2 SAAADI. CDR3 size: 14 residues. The CDR3 region is CASSDGASSYEQYF. The CDR3 nucleotides are TGCGCCAGCAGTGATGGGGCTAGCTCCTACGAGCAGTACTTC.

V usage is TRBV18 and J usage is TRBJ2-3, with TRBD1 matching 9 bases. Looked up from germline, CDR1 is KGHSH and CDR2 is LQKENI. The length of the CDR3 is 17 residues. The junction had 7 bases not matched to a gene; V was cut back by 2 bases and J by 1 base. CDR3 nucleotides: TGTGCCAGCTCACCATCCCCGGGACAGGGACGCACAGATACGCAGTATTTT. It translates to CASSPSPGQGRTDTQYF.

This clone appeared a single time. This chain connects TRBV29-1 to TRBJ2-1; D gene uncertain. The V gene's germline CDR1 is SQVTM and CDR2 ANQGSEA. The CDR3 is 15 residues long. The V gene lost 1 base and the J gene lost 5 bases, with 15 bases spanning the gap. In nucleotides, the CDR3 is TGCAGCGTTGAAGGGACCGCCACTCCTGACAATGAGCAGTTCTTC. This sequence encodes CSVEGTATPDNEQFF.

V usage is TRBV28 and J usage is TRBJ2-1; 7 nucleotides match TRBD2. The V and J ends lost 8 bases and 6 bases, in that order; junction bases with no gene match: 10. The CDR3 has 14 amino acids. Germline V CDR1 and CDR2: MDHEN, SYDVKM. As DNA, the CDR3 is TGTGCCAGCCTCAGAGGACTAGACGGCAATGAGCAGTTCTTC. Translation: CASLRGLDGNEQFF.

The CDR3 bases are TGTGCCAGCAGCCAAGATCGAGACAGGGGGCTTGAGACCCAGTACTTC. This translates into CASSQDRDRGLETQYF. The chain joins TRBV14 to TRBJ2-5; 10 positions agree with TRBD1. J was trimmed by 5 bases and V by 0 bases; bases with no gene match: 6. CDR1 is SGHDN and CDR2 is FVKESK in the germline V gene. This CDR3 has 16 residues.

V gene TRBV29-1 combines with J gene TRBJ2-1; perhaps TRBD2 as D (5 bases). The CDR3 is 15 amino acids. V was shortened by 1 base and J by 0 bases, with 10 bases between the two germline ends. CDR1 is SQVTM, CDR2 ANQGSEA, per germline. Here the CDR3 reads CSVEGHEGSYNEQFF. The CDR3 DNA is TGCAGCGTTGAAGGTCATGAGGGCTCCTACAATGAGCAGTTCTTC.

The chain links TRBV27 to TRBJ2-1; 9 bases match TRBD2. V gave up 0 bases and J gave up 4 bases; unmatched junction bases: 1. The CDR3 loop spans 15 amino acids. CDR1 and CDR2 (germline): MNHEY, SMNVEV (reference sequence). CDR3 in DNA: TGTGCCAGCAGTTTATCGACTAGCGGATACAATGAGCAGTTCTTC. As protein: CASSLSTSGYNEQFF.

This chain joins TRBV14 and TRBJ2-1; TRBD2 matches at 15 bases. Trimming at V came to 4 bases and at J to 4 bases, leaving 8 bases not matched to a gene. The CDR3 has 18 residues. The germline gives CDR1 SGHDN, CDR2 FVKESK. The CDR3 region is CASSPPGLAGGAYNEQFF. DNA of the CDR3: TGTGCCAGCAGCCCACCTGGACTAGCGGGAGGGGCATACAATGAGCAGTTCTTC.

The chain uses TRBV6-4 and TRBJ1-1; TRBD1 might be the D (5 bases). Trimming left V 3 bases short and J 0 bases short, with 8 bases between. The germline CDR1 and CDR2 sequences are MRHNA and SNTAGT. The CDR3 is 14 amino acids. The CDR3 is CASSEEGMNTEAFF. The CDR3 nucleotides are TGTGCCAGCAGTGAGGAGGGGATGAACACTGAAGCTTTCTTT.

This chain links TRBV7-9 with TRBJ1-1; D is perhaps TRBD1 (6 bases). Germline V gene lookup returns CDR1 SEHNR and CDR2 FQNEAQ (reference sequence). Trimming removed 6 bases at V and 8 bases at J, with 16 bases between. The CDR3 totals 13 residues. CDR3 DNA: TGTGCCAGCAGTTTTAAACAGGGTTCGGAAGCTTTCTTT. The encoded protein is CASSFKQGSEAFF.

This clone has a single count. The same CDR3 arises from other DNA sequences in this sample as well. The chain carries TRBV27 and TRBJ2-3; D remains unclear. In germline, CDR1 is MNHEY, CDR2 SMNVEV (reference sequence). This CDR3 contains 12 residues. Trimming pared 5 bases from V and 6 bases from J, leaving 9 bases between. In DNA, the CDR3 is TGTGCCAGCAGTCCGAGATCGGATACGCAGTATTTT. It is translated as CASSPRSDTQYF.

The chain recombines TRBV4-2 with TRBJ2-3; 10 bases align to TRBD2. The CDR3 length is 16 residues. V shed 0 bases, J shed 3 bases, and the junction held 3 bases outside the gene matches. CDR1 LGHNA and CDR2 YNFKEQ come from the germline V gene. CDR3 loop: CASSQEGTSVTDTQYF. For the CDR3, the DNA is TGTGCCAGCAGCCAAGAAGGGACTAGCGTAACAGATACGCAGTATTTT.

The chain employs TRBV27 and TRBJ2-7, with 10 bases identical to TRBD1. With 6 bases clipped from V and 3 bases from J, the junction kept 8 bases outside the gene matches. The CDR3 spans 15 residues. Per germline, CDR1 MNHEY and CDR2 SMNVEV (reference sequence). The CDR3 here is CASRPTGTGVYEQYF. The CDR3 DNA sequence: TGTGCCAGCAGACCGACCGGGACAGGGGTCTACGAGCAGTACTTC.

As regards this clone: Within the sample, other DNA sequences also encode this same CDR3. The chain recombines TRBV29-1 with TRBJ2-7; no definite D call. V lost 7 bases, J lost 0 bases, and 10 bases lay in between. CDR3 length: 12 amino acids. Germline CDR1 SQVTM, CDR2 ANQGSEA. The CDR3 DNA is TGCAGCGCTGGTGGGAACTCCTACGAGCAGTACTTC. This translates into CSAGGNSYEQYF.